This TCR beta chain was captured by sequencing in a study of cytomegalovirus exposure and HLA in healthy donors. PCR used 60 Vbeta primers and 13 Jbeta primers. Here immunoSEQ multiplex PCR was the method, and the copy in TCRdb shows in-frame clones only, minus some. Among approximately 91,000 clones listed, around nine tenths were seen once. Healthy bone marrow donors formed the donor group. Germline V gene data show CDR1 as MGHDK and CDR2 as SYGVNS. With V trimmed by 5 bases and J by 2 bases, 12 bases remained unmatched. The CDR3 contains 17 residues. The sequenced sample consisted of PBMCs. This rearrangement joins TRBV25-1 to TRBJ2-3; 8 bases line up with TRBD2. This TCR was sampled from a man aged 30 to 45 in good health and CMV-seropositive. The DNA for the CDR3 is TGTGCCAGCAGTTGGAATCCTGAGCGGGAGTACACAGATACGCAGTATTTT. This translates into CASSWNPEREYTDTQYF.